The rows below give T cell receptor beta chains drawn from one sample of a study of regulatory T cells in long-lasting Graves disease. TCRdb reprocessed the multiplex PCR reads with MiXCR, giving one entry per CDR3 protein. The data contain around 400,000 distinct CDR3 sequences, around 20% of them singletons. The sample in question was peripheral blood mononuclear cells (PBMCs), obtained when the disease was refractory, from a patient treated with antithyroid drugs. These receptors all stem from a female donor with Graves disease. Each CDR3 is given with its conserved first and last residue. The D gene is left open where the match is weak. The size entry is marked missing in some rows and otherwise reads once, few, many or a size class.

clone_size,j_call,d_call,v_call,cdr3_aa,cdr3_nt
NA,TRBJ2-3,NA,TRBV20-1,CSARDGRLNTQYF,TGCAGTGCTAGAGACGGTCGACTTAATACGCAGTATTTT
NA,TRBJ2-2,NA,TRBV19,CASSIGPFTGELFF,TGTGCCAGTAGTATAGGCCCGTTCACCGGGGAGCTGTTTTTT
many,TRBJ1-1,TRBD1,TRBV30,CAWSVGTVSTEAFF,TGTGCCTGGAGTGTGGGGACAGTGTCGACTGAAGCTTTCTTT
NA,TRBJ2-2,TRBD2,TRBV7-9,CASSLSGLAGVIGELFF,TGTGCCAGCAGCTTGAGCGGCCTAGCGGGAGTGATCGGGGAGCTGTTTTTT
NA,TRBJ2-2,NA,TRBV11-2,CASSLRATGELFF,TGTGCCAGCAGCTTACGCGCGACCGGGGAGCTGTTTTTT
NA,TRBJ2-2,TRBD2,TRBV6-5,CASSSTSGRVTGELFF,TGTGCCAGCAGTTCGACTAGCGGGAGGGTCACCGGGGAGCTGTTTTTT
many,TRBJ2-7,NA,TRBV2,CASSVNEQYF,TGTGCCAGCAGTGTAAACGAGCAGTACTTC
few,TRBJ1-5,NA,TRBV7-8,CASSPQPEDSYSNQPQHF,TGTGCCAGCAGCCCTCAACCCGAGGACAGCTATAGCAATCAGCCCCAGCATTTT
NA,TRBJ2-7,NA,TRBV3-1,CASSPIGEIPRQYF,TGTGCCAGCAGCCCCATAGGAGAGATTCCCAGGCAGTACTTC
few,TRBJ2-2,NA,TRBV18,CASSLRAVMNTGELFF,TGTGCCAGCTCCCTCCGAGCTGTCATGAACACCGGGGAGCTGTTTTTT
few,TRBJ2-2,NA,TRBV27,CASSITGAIVTGELFF,TGTGCCAGCAGTATCACAGGCGCCATAGTCACCGGGGAGCTGTTTTTT
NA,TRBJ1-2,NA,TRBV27,CASSLRPMDSIGYTF,TGTGCCAGCAGTCTCAGACCCATGGATAGTATTGGCTACACCTTC
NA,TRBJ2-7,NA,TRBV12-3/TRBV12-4,CASSLRLSYEQYF,TGTGCCAGCAGTTTAAGACTAAGCTACGAGCAGTACTTC
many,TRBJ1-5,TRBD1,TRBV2,CASRPGQGMLSNQPQHF,TGTGCCAGCAGACCGGGACAGGGAATGTTGAGCAATCAGCCCCAGCATTTT
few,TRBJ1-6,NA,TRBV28,CASSRPVVDSPPHF,TGTGCCAGCTCGCGCCCGGTTGTTGATTCACCCCCCCACTTT
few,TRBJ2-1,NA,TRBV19,CASSGNGTSYNEQFF,TGTGCCAGTAGTGGAAATGGGACCAGTTACAATGAGCAGTTCTTC
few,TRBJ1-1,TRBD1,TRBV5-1,CASSLPGTGGSEAFF,TGCGCCAGCAGCTTGCCTGGGACAGGGGGCTCTGAAGCTTTCTTT
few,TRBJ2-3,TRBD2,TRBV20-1,CSARGLAGGTDTQYF,TGCAGTGCTAGAGGACTAGCGGGAGGCACAGATACGCAGTATTTT
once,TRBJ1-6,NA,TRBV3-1,CASSPGLVPALHF,TGTGCCAGCAGCCCCGGCCTGGTGCCGGCCCTCCACTTT
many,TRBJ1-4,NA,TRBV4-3,CASSRTGRTEKLFF,TGCGCCAGCAGCCGGACGGGACGGACAGAAAAACTGTTTTTT
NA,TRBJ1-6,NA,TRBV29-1,CSVCSDFNSPLHF,TGCAGCGTTTGCTCAGACTTTAATTCACCCCTCCACTTT
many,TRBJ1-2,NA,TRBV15,CATRSLTGSETYGYTF,TGTGCCACCAGGTCCTTAACGGGGAGCGAAACCTATGGCTACACCTTC
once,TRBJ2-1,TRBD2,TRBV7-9,CASSLIAGGPNNEQFF,TGTGCCAGCAGCTTAATCGCGGGAGGGCCCAACAATGAGCAGTTCTTC
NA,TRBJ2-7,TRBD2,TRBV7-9,CASSLGGRVSAGPYEQYF,TGTGCCAGCAGCTTAGGCGGGAGGGTCTCGGCAGGACCCTACGAGCAGTACTTC
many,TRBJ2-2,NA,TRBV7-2,CASSLEGYWGTGELFF,TGTGCCAGCAGCTTAGAAGGATACTGGGGCACCGGGGAGCTGTTTTTT
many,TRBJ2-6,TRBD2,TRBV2,CASTRTSVDSGANVLTF,TGTGCCAGCACCCGGACTAGCGTAGACTCTGGGGCCAACGTCCTGACTTTC
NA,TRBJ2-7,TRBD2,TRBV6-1,CASSTGTSGNKYAYEQYF,TGTGCCAGCAGCACCGGGACTAGCGGGAATAAGTACGCCTACGAGCAGTACTTC
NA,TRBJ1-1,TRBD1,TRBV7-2,CASTDDRVRVNTEAFF,TGTGCCAGCACCGACGACAGGGTCAGGGTAAACACTGAAGCTTTCTTT
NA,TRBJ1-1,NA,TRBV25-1,CASSVGLPTEAFF,TGTGCCAGCAGTGTTGGCCTTCCCACTGAAGCTTTCTTT
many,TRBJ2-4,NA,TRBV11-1,CASSLEDSFIQYF,TGTGCCAGCAGCTTAGAAGACTCATTCATTCAGTACTTC
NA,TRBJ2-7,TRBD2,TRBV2,CASNPYGLDRAREQYF,TGTGCCAGCAATCCCTACGGACTAGACCGGGCTCGAGAGCAGTACTTC
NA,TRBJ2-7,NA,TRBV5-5,CASSIGGDYEQYF,TGTGCCAGCAGCATCGGTGGGGACTACGAGCAGTACTTC
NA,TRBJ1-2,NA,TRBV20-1,CSAARTDYGHTF,TGCAGTGCTGCCCGGACGGACTATGGCCACACCTTC
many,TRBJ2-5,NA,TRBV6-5,CASSYSQGLQETQYF,TGTGCCAGCAGTTACTCGCAGGGGCTCCAAGAGACCCAGTACTTC
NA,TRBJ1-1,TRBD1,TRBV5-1,CASSLGIWDRGPRGTEAFF,TGCGCCAGCAGCTTGGGAATCTGGGACAGGGGGCCGAGGGGCACTGAAGCTTTCTTT
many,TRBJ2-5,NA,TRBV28,CASSLAQGTQETQYF,TGTGCCAGCAGTTTAGCCCAGGGAACCCAAGAGACCCAGTACTTC
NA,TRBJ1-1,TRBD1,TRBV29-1,CSVSRQGITEAFF,TGCAGCGTTTCCCGACAGGGGATAACTGAAGCTTTCTTT
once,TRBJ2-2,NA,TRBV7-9,CATRTDSANTGELFF,TGTGCCACACGAACCGACAGCGCGAACACCGGGGAGCTGTTTTTT
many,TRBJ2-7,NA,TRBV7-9,CASSSFERAYEQYF,TGTGCCAGCAGCTCCTTCGAGCGGGCCTACGAGCAGTACTTC
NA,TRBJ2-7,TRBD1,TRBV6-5,CASSWDRDTYEQYF,TGTGCCAGCAGTTGGGACAGAGATACCTACGAGCAGTACTTC
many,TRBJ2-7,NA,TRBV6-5,CASSYRPMPPYEQYF,TGTGCCAGCAGTTACCGACCCATGCCACCCTACGAGCAGTACTTC
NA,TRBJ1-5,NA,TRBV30,CAWRSRGPNNQPQHF,TGTGCCTGGAGATCGAGGGGTCCAAACAATCAGCCCCAGCATTTT
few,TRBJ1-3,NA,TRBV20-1,CSAGQGNTIYF,TGCAGTGCAGGACAGGGAAACACCATATATTTT
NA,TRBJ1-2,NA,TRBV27,CASSSSSDYGYTF,TGTGCCAGTTCGTCCAGTTCGGACTATGGCTACACCTTC
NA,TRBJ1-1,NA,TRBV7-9,CASSLVGAAMNTEAFF,TGTGCCAGCAGCTTAGTCGGGGCAGCCATGAACACTGAAGCTTTCTTT
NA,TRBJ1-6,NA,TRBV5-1,CASSLVAENSPLHF,TGCGCCAGCAGCTTGGTGGCAGAGAATTCACCCCTCCACTTT